This TCR beta chain was found in a study of vaccination and CD4 T cells after COVID-19. Germline CDR1 reads MNHNS; CDR2 reads SASEGT. V lost 5 bases and J lost 2; bases outside the gene matches: 7. This CDR3 has 15 amino acids. Sequenced with the Oncomine TCR Beta short-read assay was DNA taken from cultured CD4+ T cells. TCRdb ran MiXCR on the PCR reads and lists one entry per CDR3 protein. The repertoire has over 10,000 distinct CDR3 sequences, roughly 41% of them found once; the top ten carry 9.4%. Treatment given: approximately 11-day PBMC culture with coronavirus spike peptide pools or control peptides (ViraFEST assay). This clonotype has only one observation. Its specificity is unknown.

This receptor was obtained from a human donor who had recovered from COVID-19. The source material was CD4+ T cells from blood, cultured in vitro. The V and J genes are TRBV6-1 and TRBJ2-5, with 8 bases aligning to TRBD2. The CDR3, as DNA: TGTGCCAGCAGTCCCCAACGGGGGGGACAAGAGACCCAGTACTTC. Translation: CASSPQRGGQETQYF.